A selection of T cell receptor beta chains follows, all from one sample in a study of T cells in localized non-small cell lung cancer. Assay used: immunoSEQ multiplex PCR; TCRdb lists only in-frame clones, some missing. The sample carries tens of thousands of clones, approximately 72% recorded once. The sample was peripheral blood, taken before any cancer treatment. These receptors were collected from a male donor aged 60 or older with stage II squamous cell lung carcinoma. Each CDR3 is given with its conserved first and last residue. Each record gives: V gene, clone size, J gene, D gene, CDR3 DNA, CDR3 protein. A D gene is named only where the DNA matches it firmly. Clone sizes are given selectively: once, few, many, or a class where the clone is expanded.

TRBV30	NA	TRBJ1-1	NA	TGTGCCGGAAGGGGCAGTCAGTACACTGAAGCTTTCTTT	CAGRGSQYTEAFF
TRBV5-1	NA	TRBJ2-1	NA	TGCGCCAGCAGCTTGGCCGGGACCAACAATGAGCAGTTCTTC	CASSLAGTNNEQFF
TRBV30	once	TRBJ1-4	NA	TGTGCCTGGAGTGTACGATCGGATCCCAATGAAAAACTGTTTTTT	CAWSVRSDPNEKLFF
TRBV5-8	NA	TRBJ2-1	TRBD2	TGTGCCAGCAGCTTGGACAGTGGGACTAGCGGGAGACCCGTTGAGCAGTTCTTC	CASSLDSGTSGRPVEQFF
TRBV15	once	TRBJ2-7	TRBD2	TGTGCCACCCGCGGCGGGGGCTCCTACGAGCAGTACTTC	CATRGGGSYEQYF
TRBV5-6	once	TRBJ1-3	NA	TGTGCCAGCAGTTCGACCGGGCAAGTTGGAAACACCATATATTTT	CASSSTGQVGNTIYF
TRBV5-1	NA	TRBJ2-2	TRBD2	TGCGCCAGCAGCTTGCTAGCGGGAGCGAACACCGGGGAGCTGTTTTTT	CASSLLAGANTGELFF
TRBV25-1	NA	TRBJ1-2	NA	TGTGCCAGCAGTGCGGGTGGAATCCGCTATGGCTACACCTTC	CASSAGGIRYGYTF
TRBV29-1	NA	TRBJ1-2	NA	TGCAGCGTTGAGCTAGGGAGCTATGGCTACACCTTC	CSVELGSYGYTF
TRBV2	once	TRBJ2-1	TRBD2	TGTGCCGGAGGCGGACTAGTGAGTGAGCAGTTCTTC	CAGGGLVSEQFF
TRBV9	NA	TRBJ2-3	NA	TGTGCCAGCAGCCAAGCGCCCGGGACTCTGTCTGGTTTT	CASSQAPGTLSGF
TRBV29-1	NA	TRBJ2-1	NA	TGCAGTGCTATCGGGGGCCCTAGAAACAATGAGCAGTTCTTC	CSAIGGPRNNEQFF
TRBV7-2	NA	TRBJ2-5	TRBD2	TGTGCCAGCAGCCCCGGGACTAGCCTGGAGACCCAGTACTTC	CASSPGTSLETQYF
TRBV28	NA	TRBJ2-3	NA	TGTGCCAGCAGCTTAGGAGGGGCGGTAGATACGCAGTATTTT	CASSLGGAVDTQYF
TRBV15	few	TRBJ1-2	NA	TGTGCCACCAGCAGAGATACCCAGGGCAGCTATGGCTACACCTTC	CATSRDTQGSYGYTF
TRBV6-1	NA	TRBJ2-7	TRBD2	TGTGCCAGCAGCCGGGGAGGGACGTCCTACGAGCAGTACTTC	CASSRGGTSYEQYF
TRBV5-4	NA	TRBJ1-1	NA	TGTGCCAGCAGCGACAGAAATCTTGAAGCTTTCTTT	CASSDRNLEAFF
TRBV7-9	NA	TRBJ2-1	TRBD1	TGTGCCAGCAGCCCAAAACAGGGGATTGTACAGTTCTTC	CASSPKQGIVQFF
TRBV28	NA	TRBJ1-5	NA	TGTGCCAGCAGCCCGACAACTTATAGCAATCAGCCCCAGCATTTT	CASSPTTYSNQPQHF
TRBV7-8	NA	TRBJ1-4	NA	TGTGCCAGCAGCTTAGATGGGCCCTCTTGGTTAGGTGAAAAACTGTTTTTT	CASSLDGPSWLGEKLFF
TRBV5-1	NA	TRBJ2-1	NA	TGCGCCAGCCTGAGCTTCACCGATGAGCAGTTCTTC	CASLSFTDEQFF
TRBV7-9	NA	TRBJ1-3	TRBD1	TGTGCCAGCAGCTTGAACAGGGGTTCTGACACCATATATTTT	CASSLNRGSDTIYF
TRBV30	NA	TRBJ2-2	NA	TGTGCCTGGAGTGGCACTACAGGGAGTGGGACCGGGGAGCTGTTTTTT	CAWSGTTGSGTGELFF
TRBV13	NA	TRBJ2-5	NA	TGTGCCAGCAGCTTAGGGGGGCAAGAGACCCAGTACTTC	CASSLGGQETQYF
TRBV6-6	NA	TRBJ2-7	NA	TGTGCCAGCAGTTCGACACGGTACGAGCAGTACTTC	CASSSTRYEQYF